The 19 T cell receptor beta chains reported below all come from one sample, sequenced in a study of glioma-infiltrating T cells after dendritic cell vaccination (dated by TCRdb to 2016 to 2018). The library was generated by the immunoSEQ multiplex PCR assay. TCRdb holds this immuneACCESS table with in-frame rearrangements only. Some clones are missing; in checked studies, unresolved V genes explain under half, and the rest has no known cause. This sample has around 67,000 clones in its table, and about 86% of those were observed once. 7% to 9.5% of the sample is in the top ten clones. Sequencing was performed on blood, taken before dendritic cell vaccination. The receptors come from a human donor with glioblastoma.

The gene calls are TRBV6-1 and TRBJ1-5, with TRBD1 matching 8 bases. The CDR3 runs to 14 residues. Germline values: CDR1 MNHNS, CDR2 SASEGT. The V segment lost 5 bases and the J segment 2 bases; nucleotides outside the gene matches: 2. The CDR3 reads CASSQGAGNQPQHF. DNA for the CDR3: TGTGCCAGCAGTCAGGGGGCAGGCAATCAGCCCCAGCATTTT.

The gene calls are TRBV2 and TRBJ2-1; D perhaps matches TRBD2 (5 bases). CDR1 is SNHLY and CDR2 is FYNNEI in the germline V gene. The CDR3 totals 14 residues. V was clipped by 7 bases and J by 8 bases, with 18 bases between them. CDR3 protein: CASKVDSARDEQFF. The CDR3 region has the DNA TGTGCCAGCAAAGTGGACTCGGCTAGGGATGAGCAGTTCTTC. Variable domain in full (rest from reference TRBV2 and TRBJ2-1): EPEVTQTPSHQVTQMGQEVILRCVPISNHLYFYWYRQILGQKVEFLVSFYNNEISEKSEIFDDQFSVERPDGSNFTLKIRSTKLEDSAMYFCASKVDSARDEQFFGPGTRLTVL.

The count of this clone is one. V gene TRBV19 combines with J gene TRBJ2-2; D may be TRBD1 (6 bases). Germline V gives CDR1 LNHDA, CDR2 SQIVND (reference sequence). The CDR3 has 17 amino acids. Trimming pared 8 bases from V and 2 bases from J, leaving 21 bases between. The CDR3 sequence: CASQRWRQGGNTGELFF. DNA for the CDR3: TGTGCCAGTCAGCGATGGCGGCAAGGGGGAAACACCGGGGAGCTGTTTTTT.

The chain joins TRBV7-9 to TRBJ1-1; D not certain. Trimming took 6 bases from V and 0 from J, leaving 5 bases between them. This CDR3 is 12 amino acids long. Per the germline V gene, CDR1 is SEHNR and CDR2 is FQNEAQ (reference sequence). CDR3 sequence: CASRAVNTEAFF. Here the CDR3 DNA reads TGTGCCAGCAGAGCGGTGAACACTGAAGCTTTCTTT.

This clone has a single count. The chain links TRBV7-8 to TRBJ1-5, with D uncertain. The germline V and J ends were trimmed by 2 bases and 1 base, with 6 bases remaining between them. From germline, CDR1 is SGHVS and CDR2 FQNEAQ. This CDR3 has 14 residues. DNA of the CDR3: TGTGCCAGCAGCTTACGAGGGAGCAATCAGCCCCAGCATTTT. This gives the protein CASSLRGSNQPQHF.

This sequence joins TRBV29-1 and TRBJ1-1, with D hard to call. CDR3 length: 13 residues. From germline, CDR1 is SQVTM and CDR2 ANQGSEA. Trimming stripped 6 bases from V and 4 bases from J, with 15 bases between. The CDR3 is CSVMSGGFTEAFF. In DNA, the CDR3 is TGCAGCGTCATGTCAGGTGGGTTCACTGAAGCTTTCTTT.

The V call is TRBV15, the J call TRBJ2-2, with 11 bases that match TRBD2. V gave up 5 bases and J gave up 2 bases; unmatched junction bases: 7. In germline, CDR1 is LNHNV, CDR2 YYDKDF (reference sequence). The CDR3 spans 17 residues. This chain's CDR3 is CATSQRLAGPNTGELFF. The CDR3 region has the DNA TGTGCCACCAGCCAGAGACTAGCGGGGCCCAACACCGGGGAGCTGTTTTTT.

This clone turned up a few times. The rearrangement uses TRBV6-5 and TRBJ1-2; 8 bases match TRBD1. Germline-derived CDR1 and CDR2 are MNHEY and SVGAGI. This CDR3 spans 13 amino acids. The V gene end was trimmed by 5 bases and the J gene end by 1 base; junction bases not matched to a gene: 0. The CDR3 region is CASSDRGNYGYTF. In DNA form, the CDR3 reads TGTGCCAGCAGTGACAGGGGTAACTATGGCTACACCTTC.

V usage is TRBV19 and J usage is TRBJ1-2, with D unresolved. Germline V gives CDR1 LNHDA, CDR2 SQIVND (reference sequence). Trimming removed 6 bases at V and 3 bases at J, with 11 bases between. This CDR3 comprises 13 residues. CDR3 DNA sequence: TGTGCCAGTAGAGCAAACCGGGACTATGGCTACACCTTC. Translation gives CASRANRDYGYTF.

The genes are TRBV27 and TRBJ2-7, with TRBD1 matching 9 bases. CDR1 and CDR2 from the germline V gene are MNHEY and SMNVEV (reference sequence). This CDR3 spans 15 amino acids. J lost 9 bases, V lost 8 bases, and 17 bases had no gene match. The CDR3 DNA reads TGTGCCAGCTCCAAAACCGGGACAGGGTTATTGGGGCAGTACTTC. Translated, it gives CASSKTGTGLLGQYF.

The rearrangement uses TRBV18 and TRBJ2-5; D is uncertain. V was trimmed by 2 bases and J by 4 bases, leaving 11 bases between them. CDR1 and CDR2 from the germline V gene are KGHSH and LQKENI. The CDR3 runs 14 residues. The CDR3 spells CASSPLADGETQYF. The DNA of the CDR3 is TGTGCCAGCTCACCATTGGCAGATGGAGAGACCCAGTACTTC.

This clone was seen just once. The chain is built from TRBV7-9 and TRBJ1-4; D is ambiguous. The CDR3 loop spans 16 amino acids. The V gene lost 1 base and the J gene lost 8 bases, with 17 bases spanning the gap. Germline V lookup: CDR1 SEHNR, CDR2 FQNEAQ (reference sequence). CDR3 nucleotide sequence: TGTGCCAGCAGCTTAGGGCCACGACATGAAGTGGAAAAACTGTTTTTT. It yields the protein CASSLGPRHEVEKLFF.

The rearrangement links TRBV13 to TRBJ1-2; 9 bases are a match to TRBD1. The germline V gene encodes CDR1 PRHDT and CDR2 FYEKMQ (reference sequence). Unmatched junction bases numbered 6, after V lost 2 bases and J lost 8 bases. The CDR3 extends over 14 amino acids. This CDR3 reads CASSLPGTGKGYTF. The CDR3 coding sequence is TGTGCCAGCAGCTTACCGGGGACAGGGAAGGGCTACACCTTC.

The CDR3 sequence is CASSYGDSGYGYTF. CDR3 DNA: TGTGCCAGCAGTTACGGCGACTCGGGCTATGGCTACACCTTC. The chain combines TRBV6-5 with TRBJ1-2; no clear D. V was trimmed by 2 bases and J by 4 bases, leaving 11 bases between them. The length of the CDR3 is 14 residues. Germline lookup yields CDR1 MNHEY and CDR2 SVGAGI.

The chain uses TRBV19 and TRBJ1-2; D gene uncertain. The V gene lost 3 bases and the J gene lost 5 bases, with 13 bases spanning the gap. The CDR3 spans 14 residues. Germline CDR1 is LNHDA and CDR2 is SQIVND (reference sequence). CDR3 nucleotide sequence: TGTGCCAGTAGTATGAATGTAGCCCCATATGGCTACACCTTC. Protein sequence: CASSMNVAPYGYTF. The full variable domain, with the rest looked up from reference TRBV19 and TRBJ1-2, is DGGITQSPKYLFRKEGQNVTLSCEQNLNHDAMYWYRQDPGQGLRLIYYSQIVNDFQKGDIAEGYSVSREKKESFPLTVTSAQKNPTAFYLCASSMNVAPYGYTFGSGTRLTVV.

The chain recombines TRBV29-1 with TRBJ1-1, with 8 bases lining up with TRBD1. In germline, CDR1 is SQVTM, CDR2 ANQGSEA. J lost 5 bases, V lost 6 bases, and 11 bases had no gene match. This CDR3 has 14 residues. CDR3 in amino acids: CSVVGQVAGTEAFF. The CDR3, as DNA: TGCAGCGTCGTGGGACAGGTTGCGGGGACTGAAGCTTTCTTT.

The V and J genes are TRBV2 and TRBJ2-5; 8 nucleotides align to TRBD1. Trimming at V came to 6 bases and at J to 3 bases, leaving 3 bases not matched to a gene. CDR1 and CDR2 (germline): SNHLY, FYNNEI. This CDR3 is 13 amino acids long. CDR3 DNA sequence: TGTGCCAGCAGACCGACAGGGGAAGAGACCCAGTACTTC. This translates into CASRPTGEETQYF.

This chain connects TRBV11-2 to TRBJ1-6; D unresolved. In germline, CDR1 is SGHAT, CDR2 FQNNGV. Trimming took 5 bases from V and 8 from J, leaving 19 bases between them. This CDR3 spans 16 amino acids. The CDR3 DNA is TGTGCCAGCAGCGCTAGTCCGAGGGCAGGTTATTCACCCCTCCACTTT. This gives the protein CASSASPRAGYSPLHF.

This CDR3 reads CASSLAGNFGDTQYF. CDR3 nucleotides: TGTGCCAGCAGTTTGGCAGGGAACTTCGGAGATACGCAGTATTTT. This chain links TRBV28 with TRBJ2-3, with D perhaps TRBD1 (5 bases). V was trimmed by 3 bases and J by 5 bases, leaving 15 bases between them. CDR1 is MDHEN and CDR2 is SYDVKM in the germline V gene. The CDR3 length is 15 residues.